A single sample is the source of the 16 T cell receptor beta chains below, sequenced in a study of cytomegalovirus exposure and HLA in healthy donors. PCR amplification relied on 60 Vbeta primers (plus 13 Jbeta primers). Sequenced by immunoSEQ multiplex PCR; TCRdb stores in-frame clones only, minus some. Its listing shows about 190,000 clones. Material for sequencing was PBMCs. These receptors originate from a man between 25 and 39 years old in good health and CMV-seronegative.

CDR3 DNA: TGTGCCAGCAGCCAAGTGGCCCCGGACTCTGCCTACGAGCAGTACTTC. Its protein product is CASSQVAPDSAYEQYF. This sequence joins TRBV4-2 and TRBJ2-7; tentatively, D is TRBD2 (5 bases). Trimming stripped 1 base from V and 2 bases from J, with 15 bases between. The CDR3 spans 16 residues. CDR1 is LGHNA and CDR2 is YNFKEQ in the germline V gene.

This sequence joins TRBV19 and TRBJ2-5; perhaps TRBD2 as D (6 bases). V lost 5 bases and J 5 bases, leaving 24 bases between the germline ends. The CDR3 is made up of 17 amino acids. Germline assignment: CDR1 LNHDA and CDR2 SQIVND (reference sequence). CDR3 protein: CASSSSASGSPTETQYF. The CDR3 DNA reads as TGTGCCAGTAGTTCCAGCGCGTCCGGGAGCCCAACGGAGACCCAGTACTTC.

This sequence joins TRBV4-3 and TRBJ1-6; D is unclear. The germline gives CDR1 LGHNA, CDR2 YSLEER. V dropped 0 bases and J dropped 4 bases, with 7 bases sitting between them. The CDR3 sequence is 15 residues long. The CDR3: CASSQDGDYNSPLHF. CDR3 bases: TGCGCCAGCAGCCAAGACGGAGATTATAATTCACCCCTCCACTTT.

The chain couples TRBV15 to TRBJ2-7; a weak D match, TRBD1 (6 bases). The V gene lost 1 base and the J gene lost 11 bases, with 15 bases spanning the gap. In germline, CDR1 is LNHNV, CDR2 YYDKDF (reference sequence). CDR3 length equals 13 residues. CDR3 residues: CATSRATGFEEYF. For the CDR3, the DNA is TGTGCCACCAGCAGAGCGACAGGTTTTGAGGAGTACTTC.

This rearrangement joins TRBV12-5 to TRBJ2-2; no clear D gene. V was cut by 3 bases and J by 3 bases, with 8 bases left in between. This CDR3 region has 14 residues. Per the germline V gene, CDR1 is LGHNT and CDR2 is FRNRAP. The CDR3 coding sequence is TGTGCTAGTGGTTTATCCCGGGACACCGGGGAGCTGTTTTTT. Translating gives CASGLSRDTGELFF.

The chain recombines TRBV7-9 with TRBJ2-7, with D maybe TRBD1 (5 bases). Between the trimmed V and J ends, which lost 1 base and 7 bases, there was a span of 17 bases. Looked up from germline, CDR1 is SEHNR and CDR2 is FQNEAQ (reference sequence). This CDR3 contains 15 residues. The CDR3 spells CASSLGMGPPWEQYF. The DNA for the CDR3 is TGTGCCAGCAGCTTAGGGATGGGGCCGCCTTGGGAGCAGTACTTC.

The V and J genes are TRBV11-2 and TRBJ2-3; 7 bases agree with TRBD2. J was trimmed by 0 bases and V by 6 bases; bases with no gene match: 9. The CDR3 spans 16 residues. Germline loops: CDR1 SGHAT, CDR2 FQNNGV. In DNA form, the CDR3 reads TGTGCCAGCAGAGAAATTCGCGGGAGAAGCACAGATACGCAGTATTTT. Its translation: CASREIRGRSTDTQYF.

The chain recombines TRBV4-2 with TRBJ2-7, with 8 nucleotides matching TRBD1. V gave up 5 bases and J gave up 3 bases; unmatched junction bases: 6. Germline V gene data show CDR1 as LGHNA and CDR2 as YNFKEQ. The length of the CDR3 is 14 residues. CDR3 residues: CASSETGQGYEQYF. CDR3 DNA: TGTGCCAGCAGCGAAACTGGACAGGGCTACGAGCAGTACTTC.

V is TRBV12-5 and J is TRBJ2-7; D remains ambiguous. Germline CDR1 reads LGHNT; CDR2 reads FRNRAP. V lost 4 bases and J 6 bases, leaving 13 bases between the germline ends. The length of the CDR3 is 13 residues. The DNA of the CDR3 is TGTGCTAGTGGTTACGGGTCCAGAGGCGAGCAGTACTTC. The encoded protein is CASGYGSRGEQYF.

The chain has TRBV13 and TRBJ2-5; possible D gene TRBD2, 6 bases. Germline V gene sequence: CDR1 PRHDT, CDR2 FYEKMQ (reference sequence). The CDR3 is 16 residues long. V dropped 4 bases and J dropped 4 bases, with 19 bases sitting between them. The CDR3 here is CASSYPPAEGGETQYF. Written as DNA, the CDR3 is TGTGCCAGCAGCTACCCCCCCGCGGAGGGAGGAGAGACCCAGTACTTC.

The rearrangement uses TRBV7-9 and TRBJ1-1; D might be TRBD1 (6 bases). Germline lookup yields CDR1 SEHNR and CDR2 FQNEAQ (reference sequence). The CDR3 spans 14 residues. The V end lost 5 bases, the J end lost 8 bases, and 18 bases lay between the germline ends. The DNA for the CDR3 is TGTGCCAGCAGCGTGACCGTAGGGGGTAGCGAAGCTTTCTTT. Protein: CASSVTVGGSEAFF.

The genes are TRBV9 and TRBJ2-5, with D perhaps matching TRBD1 (5 bases). CDR3 size: 17 residues. Germline V gives CDR1 SGDLS, CDR2 YYNGEE. V was shortened by 3 bases and J by 2 bases, with 20 bases between the two germline ends. In DNA form, the CDR3 reads TGTGCCAGCAGCGGCCGACAGATACTCACCCTACAAGAGACCCAGTACTTC. Its translation is CASSGRQILTLQETQYF.

This sequence joins TRBV28 and TRBJ1-3; weak D call: TRBD1 (5 bases). The ends were cut back, 7 bases at V and 0 bases at J, with 13 bases in the middle. CDR3 size: 15 residues. Germline assignment: CDR1 MDHEN and CDR2 SYDVKM. The CDR3 DNA follows: TGTGCCAGCACCGGGGGAAGGTACTCTGGAAACACCATATATTTT. This translates into CASTGGRYSGNTIYF.

The chain employs TRBV4-1 and TRBJ2-3; possible D gene TRBD1, 6 bases. This CDR3 has 15 residues. Germline V gene data show CDR1 as MGHRA and CDR2 as YSYEKL. Trimming shortened V by 4 bases and J by 5 bases, and 16 bases separated the two germline ends. The DNA of the CDR3 is TGCGCCAGCAGCCGACCCCAGGGGCGGGTAGATACGCAGTATTTT. Translating it yields CASSRPQGRVDTQYF.

The chain couples TRBV5-6 to TRBJ2-7, with 8 bases lining up with TRBD1. The CDR3 loop spans 14 amino acids. Germline loops: CDR1 SGHDT, CDR2 YYEEEE. J lost 2 bases, V lost 3 bases, and 4 bases had no gene match. The CDR3: CASSSQGGPYEQYF. CDR3 nucleotides: TGTGCCAGCAGCTCACAGGGGGGACCCTACGAGCAGTACTTC.

The chain recombines TRBV28 with TRBJ1-5, with 9 positions matching TRBD1. Looked up from germline, CDR1 is MDHEN and CDR2 is SYDVKM. The CDR3 spans 15 residues. V dropped 5 bases and J dropped 2; count of bases not matched to a gene: 4. CDR3 sequence reads: CASSRGQGRNQPQHF. In DNA, the CDR3 is TGTGCCAGCAGTCGGGGACAGGGTCGCAATCAGCCCCAGCATTTT.